The 21 T cell receptor beta chains listed next were all sequenced from one sample in a study of blood T cell repertoires in COVID-19 (dated by TCRdb to 2018 to 2021). The receptor library was made with the immunoSEQ multiplex PCR assay. What TCRdb holds here is the immuneACCESS table cut down to in-frame rearrangements. Part of the clones is not present; checked against another copy, under half of the missing clones reflect an unresolved V gene, and the others are unexplained. This sample lists roughly 50,000 clones; around 90% were detected once. The leading ten clones occupy around 6.5% of the sample. Sequencing input: peripheral blood. These receptors all come from a man aged 50 or older with active COVID-19.

This chain links TRBV4-1 with TRBJ2-1; no firm D call. With 0 bases removed from V and 4 bases from J, the gap between germline ends came to 13 bases. This CDR3 spans 16 amino acids. Germline assignment: CDR1 MGHRA and CDR2 YSYEKL. CDR3 sequence reads: CASSQDGTGPYNEQFF. The CDR3 coding sequence is TGCGCCAGCAGCCAAGATGGAACGGGTCCTTACAATGAGCAGTTCTTC.

The chain carries TRBV28 and TRBJ2-5; the match to TRBD1 covers 9 bases. The germline V gene has CDR1 MDHEN and CDR2 SYDVKM. V trimming: 4 bases; J trimming: 4 bases; junction bases outside the gene matches: 4. The CDR3 extends over 14 amino acids. CDR3 DNA: TGTGCCAGCAGTTCCCTGGGACAGGGAGAGACCCAGTACTTC. This encodes CASSSLGQGETQYF.

The V and J genes are TRBV11-3 and TRBJ2-1, with a possible D match to TRBD1 (5 bases). The CDR3 is 15 residues long. Germline CDR1 SGHNT, CDR2 YENEEA. V lost 5 bases, J lost 2 bases, and 13 bases lay in between. The CDR3, as DNA: TGTGCCAGCAGCCCCGGCAGGGTTACCTACAATGAGCAGTTCTTC. Amino acid sequence: CASSPGRVTYNEQFF.

This clone was picked up one time. This sequence joins TRBV20-1 and TRBJ2-1; perhaps TRBD1 as D (5 bases). V shed 4 bases and J shed 5 bases, with 6 bases lying between them. Germline V gene sequence: CDR1 DFQATT, CDR2 SNEGSKA (reference sequence). The CDR3 is 11 amino acids. DNA for the CDR3: TGCAGTGCTACAGGGAACAATGAGCAGTTCTTC. It is translated as CSATGNNEQFF.

CDR3 DNA: TGTGCCAGCAGCTACCCGGGAGATCCGTATTTT. Amino acid sequence: CASSYPGDPYF. The J gene is TRBJ2-3, the V gene TRBV6-5; TRBD2 is a possible D gene (6 bases). V lost 6 bases, J lost 14 bases, and 15 bases lay in between. In germline, CDR1 is MNHEY, CDR2 SVGAGI. This CDR3 comprises 11 residues.

This clone has more than one count but fewer than ten. The chain joins TRBV28 to TRBJ2-1, with unresolved D. CDR1 and CDR2 (germline): MDHEN, SYDVKM. V gave up 4 bases and J gave up 4 bases, with 2 bases separating them. The CDR3 totals 11 residues. For the CDR3, the DNA is TGTGCCAGCAGTTCTTACAATGAGCAGTTCTTC. Amino acid sequence: CASSSYNEQFF.

This clone has a single count. The chain combines TRBV5-1 with TRBJ2-7, with D possibly TRBD2 on 6 matching bases. The CDR3 has 15 amino acids. Trimming took 2 bases from V and 0 from J, leaving 12 bases between them. Germline CDR1 SGHRS, CDR2 YFSETQ. The CDR3 region is CASSFSNGGSYEQYF. CDR3 sequence (DNA): TGCGCCAGCAGCTTCTCCAACGGGGGCTCCTACGAGCAGTACTTC.

The V call is TRBV6-5, the J call TRBJ1-3; D gene ambiguous. Germline values: CDR1 MNHEY, CDR2 SVGAGI. The CDR3 consists of 11 residues. V lost 6 bases, J lost 10 bases, and 10 bases lay in between. CDR3 sequence reads: CASRGVRTIYF. The CDR3, as DNA: TGTGCCAGCAGAGGCGTGAGGACCATATATTTT.

The V call is TRBV7-8, the J call TRBJ2-1, with D maybe TRBD2 (6 bases). V lost 5 bases and J lost 9, with 11 bases in between. The V gene's germline CDR1 is SGHVS and CDR2 FQNEAQ. The length of the CDR3 is 12 residues. The CDR3 spells CASSTAGFEQFF. The CDR3 bases are TGTGCCAGCAGCACCGCGGGGTTTGAGCAGTTCTTC.

This rearrangement joins TRBV7-2 to TRBJ1-5; D unresolved. The CDR3 extends over 13 amino acids. Trimming cost V 5 bases and J 6 bases, with 11 bases left between them. CDR1 and CDR2 from the germline V gene are SGHTA and FQGNSA. The CDR3 sequence is CASSPIAGQPQHF. The CDR3 DNA follows: TGTGCCAGCAGCCCCATAGCGGGTCAGCCCCAGCATTTT.

The chain is built from TRBV7-2 and TRBJ1-5; D is undetermined. V shed 1 base and J shed 4 bases, with 14 bases lying between them. This CDR3 contains 16 residues. Germline V gives CDR1 SGHTA, CDR2 FQGNSA. Here the CDR3 reads CASSLVVLGGNQPQHF. Here the CDR3 DNA reads TGTGCCAGCAGCTTAGTAGTTCTAGGAGGGAATCAGCCCCAGCATTTT.

The rearrangement uses TRBV3-1 (or the pseudogene TRBV3-2) and TRBJ2-1, with a possible D match to TRBD1 (5 bases). V lost 4 bases and J 9 bases, leaving 19 bases between the germline ends. CDR1 and CDR2 (germline): LGHDT, YNNKEL (reference sequence). This CDR3 spans 15 amino acids. CDR3 nucleotide sequence: TGTGCCAGCAGCCCGATGGGGCAGGGAAAGTCTGAGCAGTTCTTC. Amino acid sequence: CASSPMGQGKSEQFF.

V and J are TRBV4-3 and TRBJ2-7; a weak D match, TRBD2 (7 bases). This CDR3 is 13 amino acids long. Germline CDR1 is LGHNA and CDR2 is YSLEER. The germline V and J ends were trimmed by 0 bases and 7 bases, with 10 bases remaining between them. The CDR3 sequence: CASSQEGGREQYF. CDR3 nucleotide sequence: TGCGCCAGCAGCCAAGAGGGGGGGCGAGAGCAGTACTTC.

The chain combines TRBV3-1 (or the pseudogene TRBV3-2) with TRBJ1-4, with unresolved D. Germline-derived CDR1 and CDR2 are LGHDT and YNNKEL (reference sequence). Deletions cut 4 bases from V and 5 bases from J, with 8 bases between. The CDR3 runs 13 residues. In nucleotides, the CDR3 is TGTGCCAGCAGCCTGCGAGGGAATGAAAAACTGTTTTTT. It codes for CASSLRGNEKLFF.

The DNA for the CDR3 is TGCAGCGCCACCGGGACAGGGGTCGGTGGCTACACCTTC. It translates to CSATGTGVGGYTF. The chain recombines TRBV29-1 with TRBJ1-2; 10 nucleotides agree with TRBD1. The CDR3 length is 13 residues. With 7 bases clipped from V and 7 bases from J, the junction kept 9 bases outside the gene matches. Germline V gene data show CDR1 as SQVTM and CDR2 as ANQGSEA.

This clone was observed a few times. This rearrangement joins TRBV7-2 to TRBJ2-7, with TRBD2 matching 7 bases. The CDR3 is 15 amino acids. J was trimmed by 4 bases and V by 4 bases; bases with no gene match: 10. Germline V gene data show CDR1 as SGHTA and CDR2 as FQGNSA. The CDR3 loop reads CASSSREGIIYEQYF. In nucleotides, the CDR3 is TGTGCCAGCAGCTCCAGGGAGGGGATTATATACGAGCAGTACTTC. The variable domain in full, with the rest retrieved from reference TRBV7-2 and TRBJ2-7, is GAGVSQSPSNKVTEKGKDVELRCDPISGHTALYWYRQSLGQGLEFLIYFQGNSAPDKSGLPSDRFSAERTGGSVSTLTIQRTQQEDSAVYLCASSSREGIIYEQYFGPGTRLTVT.

The chain uses TRBV23-1 and TRBJ2-7, with D possibly being TRBD1 (5 bases). TRBV23-1 falls under the ORF class, with uncertain function. The CDR3 is made up of 15 amino acids. V lost 2 bases, J lost 4 bases, and 15 bases lay in between. The CDR3, as DNA: TGCGCCAGCAGTCAAGGACGGCCAAGGACATACGAGCAGTACTTC. Translating it yields CASSQGRPRTYEQYF.

J is TRBJ1-1 and V is TRBV9, with a weak D call TRBD1 (6 bases). V lost 4 bases to trimming and J lost 4 bases, with 17 bases between them. Germline CDR1 is SGDLS and CDR2 is YYNGEE. The CDR3 loop spans 15 amino acids. The chain's CDR3 is CASSLSQGWGTEAFF. DNA of the CDR3: TGTGCCAGCAGCCTCTCACAGGGTTGGGGCACTGAAGCTTTCTTT.

The chain carries TRBV7-9 and TRBJ2-4, with 7 bases identical to TRBD2. Germline CDR1 and CDR2: SEHNR and FQNEAQ (reference sequence). With 2 bases clipped from V and 0 bases from J, the junction kept 7 bases outside the gene matches. This CDR3 is built from 17 residues. The CDR3 here is CASSLQGTTVAKNIQYF. CDR3 nucleotide sequence: TGTGCCAGCAGCTTACAAGGGACTACTGTAGCCAAAAACATTCAGTACTTC.

The rearrangement joins TRBV29-1 to TRBJ2-1; weak D call: TRBD1 (6 bases). Deletions cut 5 bases from V and 8 bases from J, with 13 bases between. Germline V gives CDR1 SQVTM, CDR2 ANQGSEA. CDR3 length: 12 residues. DNA for the CDR3: TGCAGCGTTCGATACAGGGTATATGAGCAGTTCTTC. Amino acids: CSVRYRVYEQFF.

V gene TRBV5-1 combines with J gene TRBJ2-1; 14 bases line up with TRBD2. This CDR3 comprises 20 residues. Germline V gene lookup returns CDR1 SGHRS and CDR2 YFSETQ. The ends lost 3 bases at V and 1 base at J; junction bases unmatched: 12. In DNA, the CDR3 is TGCGCCAGCAGCTGGCCCGGGACTAGCGGGGGAACGGAATCCTACAATGAGCAGTTCTTC. This translates into CASSWPGTSGGTESYNEQFF.